One sample yielded the 5 T cell receptor beta chains listed below, sequenced in a study of blood T cell repertoires in COVID-19. The method was immunoSEQ multiplex PCR; TCRdb's version includes in-frame clones alone and lacks a portion of them. The profile shows about 150,000 clones, 80% of them singletons. Sample: peripheral blood. The receptor source for this set is a man aged 55-75 years with active or convalescent COVID-19.

This chain joins TRBV6-5 and TRBJ1-2; D unresolved. This CDR3 region has 12 residues. Per the germline V gene, CDR1 is MNHEY and CDR2 is SVGAGI. V shed 7 bases and J shed 4 bases, with 10 bases lying between them. The CDR3 nucleotides read TGTGCCAGCATTTCTGCGCTCTATGGCTACACCTTC. Its protein is CASISALYGYTF.

The gene calls are TRBV7-9 and TRBJ2-5, with 10 bases identical to TRBD2. The CDR3 covers 14 residues. Unmatched junction bases numbered 3, after V lost 7 bases and J lost 1 base. Germline values: CDR1 SEHNR, CDR2 FQNEAQ (reference sequence). The CDR3 spells CASTRTSGQETQYF. DNA for the CDR3: TGTGCCAGCACCCGGACTAGCGGCCAAGAGACCCAGTACTTC.

This chain joins TRBV29-1 and TRBJ1-2; 8 bases match TRBD1. After removal of 2 bases from V and 4 bases from J, the junction contained 6 bases not matched to a gene. The CDR3 loop spans 14 amino acids. CDR1 and CDR2 from the germline V gene are SQVTM and ANQGSEA. In DNA, the CDR3 is TGCAGCGTTGAAACCAGGACAGGGCCCTATGGCTACACCTTC. It is translated as CSVETRTGPYGYTF.

The J gene is TRBJ1-6, the V gene TRBV7-2; D gene ambiguous. V lost 4 bases to trimming and J lost 6 bases, with 10 bases between them. Germline V lookup: CDR1 SGHTA, CDR2 FQGNSA. The CDR3 sequence is 14 residues long. DNA of the CDR3: TGTGCCAGCAGCTCCCTGGAGCCTAATTCACCCCTCCACTTT. It is translated as CASSSLEPNSPLHF.

The gene calls are TRBV25-1 and TRBJ1-1, with TRBD1 as a possible D gene (5 bases). Germline V gene sequence: CDR1 MGHDK, CDR2 SYGVNS. Trimming pared 3 bases from V and 8 bases from J, leaving 19 bases between. This CDR3 has 15 amino acids. The CDR3 DNA follows: TGTGCCAGCAGTGAGGGTCACAGGATGAGAACGGAAGCTTTCTTT. Encoded protein: CASSEGHRMRTEAFF.